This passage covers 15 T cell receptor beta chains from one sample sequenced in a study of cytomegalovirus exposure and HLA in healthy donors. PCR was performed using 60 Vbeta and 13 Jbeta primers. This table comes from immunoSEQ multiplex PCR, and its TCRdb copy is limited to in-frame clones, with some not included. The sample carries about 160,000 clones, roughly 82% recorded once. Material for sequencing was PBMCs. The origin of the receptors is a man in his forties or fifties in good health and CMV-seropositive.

CDR3 sequence (DNA): TGTGCCAGCTTATTAACCGAGGACAGGGGGCTTTGGTCCTACGAGCAGTACTTC. It specifies CASLLTEDRGLWSYEQYF. The rearrangement uses TRBV19 and TRBJ2-7; 11 bases line up with TRBD1. This CDR3 contains 18 residues. Germline assignment: CDR1 LNHDA and CDR2 SQIVND (reference sequence). The trim removed 9 bases at V and 1 base at J, leaving 17 bases unmatched. The whole variable domain, remainder taken from reference TRBV19 and TRBJ2-7, is DGGITQSPKYLFRKEGQNVTLSCEQNLNHDAMYWYRQDPGQGLRLIYYSQIVNDFQKGDIAEGYSVSREKKESFPLTVTSAQKNPTAFYLCASLLTEDRGLWSYEQYFGPGTRLTVT.

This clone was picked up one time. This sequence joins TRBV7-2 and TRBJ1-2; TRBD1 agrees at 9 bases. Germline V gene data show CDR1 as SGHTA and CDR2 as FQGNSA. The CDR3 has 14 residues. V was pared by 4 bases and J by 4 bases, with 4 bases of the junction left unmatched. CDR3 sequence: CASSSTGGPYGYTF. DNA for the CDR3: TGTGCCAGCAGCTCAACAGGGGGCCCCTATGGCTACACCTTC.

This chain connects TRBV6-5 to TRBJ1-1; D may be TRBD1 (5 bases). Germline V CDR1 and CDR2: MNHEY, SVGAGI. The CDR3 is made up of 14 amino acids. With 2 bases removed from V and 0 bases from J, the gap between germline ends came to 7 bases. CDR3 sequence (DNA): TGTGCCAGCAGTTACGGGGCCTTGAACACTGAAGCTTTCTTT. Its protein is CASSYGALNTEAFF.

CDR3 coding DNA: TGTGCCTGGAGCCCCGGAGGGGATCAGCCCCAGCATTTT. It yields the protein CAWSPGGDQPQHF. The chain joins TRBV30 to TRBJ1-5; weak D call: TRBD1 (5 bases). V was trimmed by 3 bases and J by 5 bases, leaving 11 bases between them. Germline V gene lookup returns CDR1 GTSNPN and CDR2 SVGIG (reference sequence). The CDR3 contains 13 residues.

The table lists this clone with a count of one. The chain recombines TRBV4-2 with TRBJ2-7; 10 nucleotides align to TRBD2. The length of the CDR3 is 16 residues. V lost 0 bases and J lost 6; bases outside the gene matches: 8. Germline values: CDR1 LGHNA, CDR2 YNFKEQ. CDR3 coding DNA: TGTGCCAGCAGCCAAGATCACGGACTAGCGGCCGGCGAGCAGTACTTC. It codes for CASSQDHGLAAGEQYF.

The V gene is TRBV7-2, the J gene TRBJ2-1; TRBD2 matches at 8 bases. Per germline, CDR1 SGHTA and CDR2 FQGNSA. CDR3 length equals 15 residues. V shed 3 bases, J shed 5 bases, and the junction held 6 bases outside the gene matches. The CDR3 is CASSLTRTSNNEQFF. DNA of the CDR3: TGTGCCAGCAGCTTGACTCGGACTAGCAACAATGAGCAGTTCTTC.

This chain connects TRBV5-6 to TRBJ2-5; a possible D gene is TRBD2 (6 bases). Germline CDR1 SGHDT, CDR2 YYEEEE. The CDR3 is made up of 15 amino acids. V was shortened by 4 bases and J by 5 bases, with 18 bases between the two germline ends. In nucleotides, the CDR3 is TGTGCCAGCAGCCCCCCGCTGGGGGGTTCTGAGACCCAGTACTTC. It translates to CASSPPLGGSETQYF.

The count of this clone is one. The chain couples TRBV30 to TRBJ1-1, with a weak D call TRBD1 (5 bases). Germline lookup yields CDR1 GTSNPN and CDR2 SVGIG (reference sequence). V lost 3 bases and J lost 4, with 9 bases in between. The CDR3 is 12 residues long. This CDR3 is CAWSLGGTEAFF. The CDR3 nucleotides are TGTGCCTGGAGCTTGGGGGGCACTGAAGCTTTCTTT. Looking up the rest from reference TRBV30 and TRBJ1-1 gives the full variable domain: SQTIHQWPATLVQPVGSPLSLECTVEGTSNPNLYWYRQAAGRGLQLLFYSVGIGQISSEVPQNLSASRPQDRQFILSSKKLLLSDSGFYLCAWSLGGTEAFFGQGTRLTVV.

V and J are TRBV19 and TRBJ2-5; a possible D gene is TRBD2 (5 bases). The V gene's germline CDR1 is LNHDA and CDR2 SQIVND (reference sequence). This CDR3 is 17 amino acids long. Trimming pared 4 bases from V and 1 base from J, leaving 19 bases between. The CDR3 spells CASSSGVGSAGQETQYF. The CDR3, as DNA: TGTGCCAGTAGTAGTGGGGTCGGATCGGCGGGCCAAGAGACCCAGTACTTC.

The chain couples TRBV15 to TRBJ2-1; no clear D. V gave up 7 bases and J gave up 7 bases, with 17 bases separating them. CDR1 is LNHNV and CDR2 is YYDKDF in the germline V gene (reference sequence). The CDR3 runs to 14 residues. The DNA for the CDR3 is TGTGCCACCACAACCTGGTCCCCCGGGAATGAGCAGTTCTTC. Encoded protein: CATTTWSPGNEQFF.

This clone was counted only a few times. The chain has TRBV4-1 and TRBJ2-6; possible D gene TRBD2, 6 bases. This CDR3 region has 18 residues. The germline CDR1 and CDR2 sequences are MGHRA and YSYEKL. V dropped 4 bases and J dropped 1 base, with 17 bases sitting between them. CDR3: CASSLLPGLPSGANVLTF. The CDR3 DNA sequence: TGCGCCAGCAGCCTCCTGCCGGGACTCCCGTCTGGGGCCAACGTCCTGACTTTC.

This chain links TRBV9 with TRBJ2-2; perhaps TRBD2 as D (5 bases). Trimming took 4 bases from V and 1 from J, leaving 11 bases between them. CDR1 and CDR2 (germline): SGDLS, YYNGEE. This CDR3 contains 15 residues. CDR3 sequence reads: CASSLGRENTGELFF. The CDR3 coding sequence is TGTGCCAGCAGCTTAGGACGGGAGAACACCGGGGAGCTGTTTTTT.

CDR3 sequence: CSLPMGGTYEQYF. Here the CDR3 DNA reads TGCAGCCTTCCGATGGGGGGTACCTACGAGCAGTACTTC. The J gene is TRBJ2-7, the V gene TRBV29-1, with TRBD2 as a possible D gene (6 bases). This CDR3 has 13 residues. The germline CDR1 and CDR2 sequences are SQVTM and ANQGSEA. V gave up 8 bases and J gave up 2 bases, with 16 bases separating them.

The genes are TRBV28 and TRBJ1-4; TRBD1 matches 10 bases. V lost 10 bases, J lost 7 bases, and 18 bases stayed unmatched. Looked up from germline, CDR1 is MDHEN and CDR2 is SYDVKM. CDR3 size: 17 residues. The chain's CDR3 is CATATTGGFGPGEKLFF. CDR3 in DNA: TGTGCCACCGCTACGACAGGGGGCTTTGGACCAGGTGAAAAACTGTTTTTT.

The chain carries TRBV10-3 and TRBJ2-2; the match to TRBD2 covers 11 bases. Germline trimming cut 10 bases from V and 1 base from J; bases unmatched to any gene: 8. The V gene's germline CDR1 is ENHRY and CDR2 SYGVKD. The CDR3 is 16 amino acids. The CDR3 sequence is CATLTSGIRNTGELFF. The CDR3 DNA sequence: TGTGCCACCTTGACTAGCGGGATAAGGAACACCGGGGAGCTGTTTTTT.